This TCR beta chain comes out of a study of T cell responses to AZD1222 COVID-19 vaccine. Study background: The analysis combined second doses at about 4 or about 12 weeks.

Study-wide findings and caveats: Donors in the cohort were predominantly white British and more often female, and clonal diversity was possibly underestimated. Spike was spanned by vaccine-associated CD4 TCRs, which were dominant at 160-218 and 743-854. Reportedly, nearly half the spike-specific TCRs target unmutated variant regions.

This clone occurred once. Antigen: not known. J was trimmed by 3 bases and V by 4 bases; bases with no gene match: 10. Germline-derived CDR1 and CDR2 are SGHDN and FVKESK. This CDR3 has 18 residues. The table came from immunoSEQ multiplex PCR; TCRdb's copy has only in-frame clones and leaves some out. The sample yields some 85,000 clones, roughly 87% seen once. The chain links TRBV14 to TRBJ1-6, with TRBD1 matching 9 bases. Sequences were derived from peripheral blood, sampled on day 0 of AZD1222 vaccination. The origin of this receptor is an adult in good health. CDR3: CASSRSRTGENYNSPLHF. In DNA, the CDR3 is TGTGCCAGCAGCCGGTCCAGGACAGGGGAAAACTATAATTCACCCCTCCACTTT.